The 2 T cell receptor beta chains below all came from one sample that was sequenced in a study of T-cell memory formation after mild COVID-19. Via MiXCR, TCRdb re-called the 5' RACE reads, giving one row per CDR3 protein. The table lists fewer than 700,000 distinct CDR3 sequences, about a fifth of them singletons. The specimen was PBMCs or a T cell subset sorted from them (not recorded which). The receptors shown here come from an adult woman who had mild COVID-19 (a few samples of this study predate the infection). Cell type and time point are not known.

The chain links TRBV7-9 to TRBJ1-1; D gene uncertain. The germline gives CDR1 SEHNR, CDR2 FQNEAQ (reference sequence). The CDR3 consists of 14 residues. V lost 4 bases and J 5 bases, leaving 14 bases between the germline ends. DNA of the CDR3: TGTGCCAGCAGCTCCACGAGCGGAGGGACTGAAGCTTTCTTT. It translates to CASSSTSGGTEAFF. The full variable domain, completed using reference TRBV7-9 and TRBJ1-1, is DTGVSQNPRHKITKRGQNVTFRCDPISEHNRLYWYRQTLGQGPEFLTYFQNEAQLEKSRLLSDRFSAERPKGSFSTLEIQRTEQGDSAMYLCASSSTSGGTEAFFGQGTRLTVV.

Many counts were recorded for this clonotype. V gene TRBV4-1 combines with J gene TRBJ2-1, with 8 bases lining up with TRBD2. Losses at the gene ends were 4 bases for V and 4 bases for J; bases not matched to a gene: 9. Germline CDR1 is MGHRA and CDR2 is YSYEKL. The CDR3 covers 16 residues. The CDR3 reads CASSPRGAGEYNEQFF. The CDR3 coding sequence is TGCGCCAGCAGCCCGCGCGGAGCGGGGGAGTACAATGAGCAGTTCTTC.